These 24 T cell receptor beta chains were sequenced from one sample in a study of T cell clonotyping in hematopoietic cell transplantation. Using immunoSEQ multiplex PCR, the repertoire was profiled, and TCRdb retains in-frame clones only, with some absent. The sample lists roughly 30,000 clones; more than 85% were seen once. Sequences were derived from PBMCs, sampled 100 days after allogeneic stem cell transplant. These receptor sequences come from a female patient aged 50-59 years who had an allogeneic stem cell transplant from a related donor, so the T cells may come from the graft donor. Some clones in this sample may be carry-over from other donors' samples.

V usage is TRBV7-9 and J usage is TRBJ1-1; D is ambiguous. Germline V lookup: CDR1 SEHNR, CDR2 FQNEAQ (reference sequence). The CDR3 covers 15 residues. The V end was cut by 6 bases, the J end by 4 bases, with 18 bases between. CDR3 nucleotides: TGTGCCAGCAGATTCGCGACGGCCTCAGGCACTGAAGCTTTCTTT. Amino acids: CASRFATASGTEAFF.

The chain recombines TRBV6-1 with TRBJ1-6; D possibly corresponds to TRBD1 (5 bases). V lost 0 bases, J lost 7 bases, and 22 bases lay in between. Germline CDR1 and CDR2: MNHNS and SASEGT. CDR3 length equals 19 residues. CDR3 residues: CASSEAQKGRNSENSPLHF. The CDR3 DNA reads as TGTGCCAGCAGTGAAGCGCAGAAGGGGAGGAATTCGGAAAATTCACCCCTCCACTTT.

V gene TRBV7-9 combines with J gene TRBJ2-2; 11 positions match TRBD1. Germline CDR1 is SEHNR and CDR2 is FQNEAQ (reference sequence). V trimming: 5 bases; J trimming: 2 bases; junction bases outside the gene matches: 7. The CDR3 has 17 amino acids. CDR3 in amino acids: CASSARTGGRNTGELFF. In DNA, the CDR3 is TGTGCCAGCAGCGCCCGGACAGGGGGCCGTAACACCGGGGAGCTGTTTTTT.

The chain carries TRBV6-5 and TRBJ2-5, with D maybe TRBD1 (5 bases). The end of the DNA aligns better with TRBJ2-7, so the J call may be wrong. CDR3 size: 14 residues. Looked up from germline, CDR1 is MNHEY and CDR2 is SVGAGI. The DNA for the CDR3 is TGTGCCAGCAGTTACTTGGCAGGGCCCAACGAGCAGTACTTC. Encoded protein: CASSYLAGPNEQYF.

V usage is TRBV27 and J usage is TRBJ1-2; TRBD1 matches at 8 bases. CDR3 length: 14 residues. V lost 3 bases, J lost 8 bases, and 8 bases stayed unmatched. Per the germline V gene, CDR1 is MNHEY and CDR2 is SMNVEV (reference sequence). The CDR3 region has the DNA TGTGCCAGCAGTTTCTCAGGGGGCGCGCGGGGCTACACCTTC. It specifies CASSFSGGARGYTF.

The chain couples TRBV19 to TRBJ1-5, with D perhaps TRBD1 (5 bases). Germline CDR1 is LNHDA and CDR2 is SQIVND (reference sequence). CDR3 length: 16 amino acids. V was clipped by 4 bases and J by 0 bases, with 13 bases between them. CDR3 in amino acids: CASSTRDGASNQPQHF. The CDR3 DNA sequence: TGTGCCAGTAGTACCCGAGATGGGGCTAGCAATCAGCCCCAGCATTTT. The full variable domain, completed using reference TRBV19 and TRBJ1-5, is DGGITQSPKYLFRKEGQNVTLSCEQNLNHDAMYWYRQDPGQGLRLIYYSQIVNDFQKGDIAEGYSVSREKKESFPLTVTSAQKNPTAFYLCASSTRDGASNQPQHFGDGTRLSIL.

This clone appeared a single time. The J gene is TRBJ2-5, the V gene TRBV6-1; no clear D gene. CDR1 MNHNS and CDR2 SASEGT come from the germline V gene. CDR3 length: 16 amino acids. V was clipped by 2 bases and J by 3 bases, with 16 bases between them. CDR3 DNA sequence: TGTGCCAGCAGTGAAATAAGCCCCGACGGCAAAGAGACCCAGTACTTC. Translating gives CASSEISPDGKETQYF.

The V call is TRBV7-9, the J call TRBJ2-1; the D gene is possibly TRBD2 (6 bases). The V end lost 11 bases, the J end lost 2 bases, and 10 bases lay between the germline ends. CDR1 is SEHNR and CDR2 is FQNEAQ in the germline V gene (reference sequence). This CDR3 spans 12 amino acids. The CDR3 spells CASGGPYNEQFF. CDR3 coding DNA: TGTGCCTCCGGGGGTCCCTACAATGAGCAGTTCTTC.

A single count supports this clone. This chain links TRBV11-3 with TRBJ2-3; 9 bases are shared with TRBD2. The V gene's germline CDR1 is SGHNT and CDR2 YENEEA. This CDR3 is built from 16 residues. V lost 5 bases, J lost 6 bases, and 12 bases stayed unmatched. This CDR3 is CASSDGASGTQDTQYF. In DNA, the CDR3 is TGTGCCAGCAGCGACGGGGCTAGCGGGACCCAGGATACGCAGTATTTT.

This sequence joins TRBV19 and TRBJ1-2; 7 nucleotides line up with TRBD1. Per germline, CDR1 LNHDA and CDR2 SQIVND (reference sequence). The CDR3 covers 12 residues. The V segment lost 9 bases and the J segment 6 bases; nucleotides outside the gene matches: 7. In nucleotides, the CDR3 is TGTGCCAGCTGGACAGGTATGCATGGCTACACCTTC. The encoded protein is CASWTGMHGYTF. The full variable domain, completed using reference TRBV19 and TRBJ1-2, is DGGITQSPKYLFRKEGQNVTLSCEQNLNHDAMYWYRQDPGQGLRLIYYSQIVNDFQKGDIAEGYSVSREKKESFPLTVTSAQKNPTAFYLCASWTGMHGYTFGSGTRLTVV.

The V and J genes are TRBV7-9 and TRBJ2-7; TRBD1 aligns across 8 bases. The junction had 19 bases not matched to a gene; V was cut back by 5 bases and J by 1 base. Germline CDR1 reads SEHNR; CDR2 reads FQNEAQ (reference sequence). The CDR3 is made up of 19 amino acids. The DNA for the CDR3 is TGTGCCAGCAGCCGCCTTAGGGGTACGGGGACAGGTCTATCCTACGAGCAGTACTTC. Its protein product is CASSRLRGTGTGLSYEQYF.

V and J are TRBV2 and TRBJ2-7; 10 bases map to TRBD1. V dropped 6 bases and J dropped 6; count of bases not matched to a gene: 14. Germline-derived CDR1 and CDR2 are SNHLY and FYNNEI. This CDR3 is built from 16 residues. CDR3 in amino acids: CASSPKGRDRGSEQYF. As DNA, the CDR3 is TGTGCCAGCAGCCCCAAGGGTCGGGACAGGGGCAGCGAGCAGTACTTC. Combining the CDR3 with reference TRBV2 and TRBJ2-7 gives the whole variable domain EPEVTQTPSHQVTQMGQEVILRCVPISNHLYFYWYRQILGQKVEFLVSFYNNEISEKSEIFDDQFSVERPDGSNFTLKIRSTKLEDSAMYFCASSPKGRDRGSEQYFGPGTRLTVT.

The chain combines TRBV5-1 with TRBJ2-3; TRBD1 is a possible D gene (6 bases). V lost 4 bases and J 2 bases, leaving 14 bases between the germline ends. CDR3 length equals 15 residues. Germline-derived CDR1 and CDR2 are SGHRS and YFSETQ. CDR3 coding DNA: TGCGCCAGCAGCCTTAGGACAGCTCTCACAGATACGCAGTATTTT. It is translated as CASSLRTALTDTQYF. Drawing the rest from reference TRBV5-1 and TRBJ2-3, the complete variable domain is KAGVTQTPRYLIKTRGQQVTLSCSPISGHRSVSWYQQTPGQGLQFLFEYFSETQRNKGNFPGRFSGRQFSNSRSEMNVSTLELGDSALYLCASSLRTALTDTQYFGPGTRLTVL.

The chain has TRBV5-1 and TRBJ2-6, with a possible D match to TRBD1 (6 bases). The CDR3 totals 18 residues. The germline gives CDR1 SGHRS, CDR2 YFSETQ. Trimming shortened V by 4 bases and J by 0 bases, and 17 bases separated the two germline ends. DNA for the CDR3: TGCGCCAGCAGCCCAAGGACAGTGGGGGTCTCTGGGGCCAACGTCCTGACTTTC. It yields the protein CASSPRTVGVSGANVLTF.

The CDR3 is CATRGRYQETQYF. The CDR3 region has the DNA TGTGCCACCCGGGGGAGGTACCAAGAGACCCAGTACTTC. The chain joins TRBV10-3 to TRBJ2-5; D might be TRBD2 (6 bases). The CDR3 covers 13 residues. The germline V gene encodes CDR1 ENHRY and CDR2 SYGVKD. Between the trimmed V and J ends, which lost 10 bases and 0 bases, there was a span of 12 bases.

The genes are TRBV10-3 and TRBJ2-2, with D maybe TRBD1 (6 bases). The CDR3 covers 16 residues. V was shortened by 6 bases and J by 1 base, with 15 bases between the two germline ends. The germline V gene encodes CDR1 ENHRY and CDR2 SYGVKD. This CDR3 is CAIRGRGTLNTGELFF. As DNA, the CDR3 is TGTGCCATCAGGGGCAGGGGAACCCTGAACACCGGGGAGCTGTTTTTT.

This clone was detected only once. The chain uses TRBV30 and TRBJ2-3; D is perhaps TRBD1 or TRBD2 (5 bases each). V gave up 5 bases and J gave up 6 bases, with 18 bases separating them. CDR3 size: 14 residues. Germline V CDR1 and CDR2: GTSNPN, SVGIG (reference sequence). CDR3 bases: TGTGCCTGGGGCCCTGGACCGGGGACGGATACGCAGTATTTT. Translated: CAWGPGPGTDTQYF.

V and J are TRBV4-1 and TRBJ2-5, with D possibly being TRBD2 (5 bases). V gave up 5 bases and J gave up 7 bases, with 17 bases separating them. The CDR3 consists of 14 residues. Germline V lookup: CDR1 MGHRA, CDR2 YSYEKL. The CDR3 coding sequence is TGCGCCAGCAGCGACACGATAGCGCCTCTGACCCAGTACTTC. It is translated as CASSDTIAPLTQYF.

The chain employs TRBV7-9 and TRBJ1-2, with D possibly matching TRBD1 (5 bases). V lost 3 bases and J 7 bases, leaving 9 bases between the germline ends. This CDR3 contains 12 residues. Germline V gives CDR1 SEHNR, CDR2 FQNEAQ (reference sequence). CDR3 loop: CASSLSGGGYTF. The CDR3 DNA is TGTGCCAGCAGCTTGTCCGGGGGTGGCTACACCTTC.

V and J are TRBV29-1 and TRBJ1-2, with 8 bases matching TRBD1. The CDR3 runs to 14 residues. Germline V gives CDR1 SQVTM, CDR2 ANQGSEA. V lost 2 bases and J lost 8; bases outside the gene matches: 10. CDR3 in DNA: TGCAGCGTTGAACGGGTTCGCAGGGGGCTCGGCTACACCTTC. Translation: CSVERVRRGLGYTF.

The genes are TRBV2 and TRBJ2-1; the D gene is possibly TRBD1 (6 bases). V lost 3 bases and J lost 9, with 9 bases in between. The CDR3 sequence is 12 residues long. CDR1 is SNHLY, CDR2 FYNNEI, per germline. The chain's CDR3 is CASSDRGFEQFF. The CDR3, as DNA: TGTGCCAGCAGTGACAGGGGTTTTGAGCAGTTCTTC.

The chain is built from TRBV27 and TRBJ2-7, with D hard to call. The CDR3 totals 15 residues. The ends were cut back, 2 bases at V and 0 bases at J, with 11 bases in the middle. Germline V gene lookup returns CDR1 MNHEY and CDR2 SMNVEV (reference sequence). The CDR3 loop reads CASSLRGFPSYEQYF. The CDR3 region has the DNA TGTGCCAGCAGTTTAAGAGGTTTCCCCTCCTACGAGCAGTACTTC.

CDR3 amino acids: CAWSVGLEQYF. In DNA, the CDR3 is TGTGCCTGGAGTGTAGGTTTGGAGCAGTACTTC. The V call is TRBV30, the J call TRBJ2-7; D not resolved. CDR3 size: 11 residues. V was pared by 0 bases and J by 7 bases, with 7 bases between. CDR1 and CDR2 from the germline V gene are GTSNPN and SVGIG (reference sequence).

This clone showed up just once. This chain links TRBV5-6 with TRBJ1-1; D unresolved. The germline V gene encodes CDR1 SGHDT and CDR2 YYEEEE. V lost 0 bases to trimming and J lost 3 bases, with 12 bases between them. The CDR3 has 15 residues. CDR3: CASSLAPGGYTEAFF. CDR3 DNA sequence: TGTGCCAGCAGCTTGGCCCCGGGCGGATACACTGAAGCTTTCTTT.